This passage covers 31 T cell receptor beta chains from one sample sequenced in a study of blood T cell repertoires in COVID-19. Assay used: immunoSEQ multiplex PCR; TCRdb lists only in-frame clones, some missing. Of over 150,000 clones in the sample, roughly 82% were seen once. Sequenced material: PBMCs or T cells enriched from blood (not recorded which). The receptor source for this set is a man aged 40-55 years who had recovered from COVID-19.

The CDR3 spells CASSLETGASSYNEQFF. The CDR3 region has the DNA TGTGCCAGCAGCCTAGAGACAGGGGCTAGCTCCTACAATGAGCAGTTCTTC. The genes are TRBV13 and TRBJ2-1; TRBD1 agrees at 8 bases. Germline V gene lookup returns CDR1 PRHDT and CDR2 FYEKMQ (reference sequence). Unmatched junction bases numbered 9, after V lost 5 bases and J lost 0 bases. This CDR3 has 17 amino acids. The full variable domain, its missing parts supplied by reference TRBV13 and TRBJ2-1, is AAGVIQSPRHLIKEKRETATLKCYPIPRHDTVYWYQQGPGQDPQFLISFYEKMQSDKGSIPDRFSAQQFSDYHSELNMSSLELGDSALYFCASSLETGASSYNEQFFGPGTRLTVL.

The chain has TRBV5-1 and TRBJ2-1, with 8 bases lining up with TRBD2. The germline gives CDR1 SGHRS, CDR2 YFSETQ. This CDR3 is 15 amino acids long. Losses at the gene ends were 4 bases for V and 6 bases for J; bases not matched to a gene: 9. This CDR3 is CASSNRLAKSNEQFF. CDR3 DNA: TGCGCCAGCAGCAATCGACTAGCGAAAAGCAATGAGCAGTTCTTC. Using reference TRBV5-1 and TRBJ2-1 for the parts outside the CDR3, the full variable domain is KAGVTQTPRYLIKTRGQQVTLSCSPISGHRSVSWYQQTPGQGLQFLFEYFSETQRNKGNFPGRFSGRQFSNSRSEMNVSTLELGDSALYLCASSNRLAKSNEQFFGPGTRLTVL.

This chain uses TRBV7-2 with TRBJ2-5; 8 bases line up with TRBD2. Germline V gene data show CDR1 as SGHTA and CDR2 as FQGNSA. This CDR3 comprises 15 residues. The V gene end was trimmed by 3 bases and the J gene end by 2 bases; junction bases not matched to a gene: 5. Here the CDR3 DNA reads TGTGCCAGCAGCTTGTATCCTAGCGGGCAAGAGACCCAGTACTTC. Its protein product is CASSLYPSGQETQYF.

The V and J genes are TRBV5-5 and TRBJ2-1; TRBD2 is a possible D gene (6 bases). V shed 4 bases and J shed 8 bases, with 16 bases lying between them. From germline, CDR1 is SGHKS and CDR2 YYEKEE (reference sequence). The CDR3 contains 14 residues. The CDR3 bases are TGTGCCAGCAGCCCGGGAAGGGGAGGTGATGAGCAGTTCTTC. Protein product: CASSPGRGGDEQFF. The whole variable domain, remainder taken from reference TRBV5-5 and TRBJ2-1, is DAGVTQSPTHLIKTRGQQVTLRCSPISGHKSVSWYQQVLGQGPQFIFQYYEKEERGRGNFPDRFSARQFPNYSSELNVNALLLGDSALYLCASSPGRGGDEQFFGPGTRLTVL.

The chain combines TRBV7-6 with TRBJ2-7; 13 bases agree with TRBD2. From germline, CDR1 is SGHVS and CDR2 FNYEAQ. V lost 4 bases to trimming and J lost 3 bases; unmatched junction nucleotides: 6. The CDR3 is made up of 16 amino acids. The chain's CDR3 is CASSSKLAGGVYEQYF. For the CDR3, the DNA is TGTGCCAGCAGCTCCAAACTAGCGGGAGGGGTCTACGAGCAGTACTTC. Looking up the rest from reference TRBV7-6 and TRBJ2-7 gives the full variable domain: GAGVSQSPRYKVTKRGQDVALRCDPISGHVSLYWYRQALGQGPEFLTYFNYEAQQDKSGLPNDRFSAERPEGSISTLTIQRTEQRDSAMYRCASSSKLAGGVYEQYFGPGTRLTVT.

The table lists this clone with a count of one. CDR3 in amino acids: CAISESGQGYYGYTF. CDR3 nucleotides: TGTGCCATCAGTGAGTCGGGACAGGGGTACTATGGCTACACCTTC. The chain is built from TRBV10-3 and TRBJ1-2, with 10 bases aligning to TRBD1. V was clipped by 0 bases and J by 3 bases; unmatched bases: 1. Per the germline V gene, CDR1 is ENHRY and CDR2 is SYGVKD. This CDR3 has 15 residues.

The V call is TRBV7-2, the J call TRBJ2-5, with 7 nucleotides matching TRBD1. The CDR3 contains 17 residues. Germline values: CDR1 SGHTA, CDR2 FQGNSA. Unmatched junction bases numbered 13, after V lost 1 base and J lost 5 bases. CDR3: CASSLGRQGGIRETQYF. In nucleotides, the CDR3 is TGTGCCAGCAGCTTAGGTCGACAGGGTGGGATTAGGGAGACCCAGTACTTC. The full variable domain, rest sourced from reference TRBV7-2 and TRBJ2-5, is GAGVSQSPSNKVTEKGKDVELRCDPISGHTALYWYRQSLGQGLEFLIYFQGNSAPDKSGLPSDRFSAERTGGSVSTLTIQRTQQEDSAVYLCASSLGRQGGIRETQYFGPGTRLLVL.

CDR3 sequence: CASSPRTSGGTDTQYF. The CDR3 DNA reads as TGTGCCAGCTCACCACGGACTAGCGGGGGCACAGATACGCAGTATTTT. The chain joins TRBV18 to TRBJ2-3, with 12 bases aligning to TRBD2. This CDR3 has 16 amino acids. The junction had 0 bases not matched to a gene; V was cut back by 1 base and J by 1 base. Germline assignment: CDR1 KGHSH and CDR2 LQKENI.

The chain uses TRBV6-2 or TRBV6-3 and TRBJ2-7; 8 bases map to TRBD1. CDR1 MNHEY and CDR2 SVGEGT come from the germline V gene. V trimming: 5 bases; J trimming: 3 bases; junction bases outside the gene matches: 3. The CDR3 length is 13 residues. The CDR3 here is CASSRTGHYEQYF. The CDR3 DNA reads TGTGCCAGCAGTCGGACAGGGCACTACGAGCAGTACTTC.

The chain recombines TRBV19 with TRBJ2-3, with 14 bases identical to TRBD2. With 6 bases clipped from V and 4 bases from J, the junction kept 6 bases outside the gene matches. The CDR3 runs 16 residues. CDR1 LNHDA and CDR2 SQIVND come from the germline V gene (reference sequence). The CDR3 DNA sequence: TGTGCCAGTAGCCTTGGGACTAGCGGGAGTGCAGATACGCAGTATTTT. It encodes CASSLGTSGSADTQYF.

The rearrangement uses TRBV4-3 and TRBJ2-3; 11 nucleotides line up with TRBD1. Trimming cost V 6 bases and J 4 bases; bases outside gene matches: 12. CDR1 LGHNA and CDR2 YSLEER come from the germline V gene. This CDR3 contains 17 residues. The CDR3 reads CASSLSAGTGGADTQYF. CDR3 DNA sequence: TGCGCCAGCAGTCTTTCTGCCGGGACAGGGGGAGCAGATACGCAGTATTTT.

The chain uses TRBV7-2 and TRBJ2-5; weak D call: TRBD2 (6 bases). Germline values: CDR1 SGHTA, CDR2 FQGNSA. The CDR3 has 16 residues. Between the trimmed V and J ends, which lost 1 base and 6 bases, there was a span of 18 bases. The CDR3 here is CASSLVGSGAVKTQYF. CDR3 sequence (DNA): TGTGCCAGCAGCTTAGTGGGATCGGGAGCCGTGAAGACCCAGTACTTC.

The chain carries TRBV9 and TRBJ2-1; D possibly corresponds to TRBD2 (5 bases). CDR1 is SGDLS, CDR2 YYNGEE, per germline. Trimming took off 6 bases at V and 0 bases at J, with 13 bases between the two ends. The CDR3 has 15 residues. The CDR3 DNA is TGTGCCAGCACTTCTCGGGATCGCTCCTACAATGAGCAGTTCTTC. This translates into CASTSRDRSYNEQFF.

The CDR3 DNA is TGTGCCAGCAGCGTAAACCGACAGGACTATGGCTACACCTTC. Its protein is CASSVNRQDYGYTF. The chain couples TRBV9 to TRBJ1-2; maybe TRBD1 (6 bases). With 1 base removed from V and 3 bases from J, the gap between germline ends came to 10 bases. The CDR3 extends over 14 amino acids. Germline values: CDR1 SGDLS, CDR2 YYNGEE. Supplemented by reference TRBV9 and TRBJ1-2, the full variable domain reads DSGVTQTPKHLITATGQRVTLRCSPRSGDLSVYWYQQSLDQGLQFLIQYYNGEERAKGNILERFSAQQFPDLHSELNLSSLELGDSALYFCASSVNRQDYGYTFGSGTRLTVV.

The CDR3 nucleotides read TGTGCCAGCAGCTGGGGGCCCCCGGAGACCCAGTACTTC. Protein product: CASSWGPPETQYF. V usage is TRBV11-2 and J usage is TRBJ2-5, with a weak D call TRBD1 (6 bases). Trimming pared 4 bases from V and 5 bases from J, leaving 11 bases between. The CDR3 loop spans 13 amino acids. CDR1 and CDR2 from the germline V gene are SGHAT and FQNNGV. The full variable domain, with the rest looked up from reference TRBV11-2 and TRBJ2-5, is EAGVAQSPRYKIIEKRQSVAFWCNPISGHATLYWYQQILGQGPKLLIQFQNNGVVDDSQLPKDRFSAERLKGVDSTLKIQPAKLEDSAVYLCASSWGPPETQYFGPGTRLLVL.

The V gene is TRBV5-1, the J gene TRBJ2-1; 8 positions match TRBD2. Germline V CDR1 and CDR2: SGHRS, YFSETQ. The CDR3 runs 14 residues. After removal of 4 bases from V and 5 bases from J, the junction contained 5 bases not matched to a gene. DNA for the CDR3: TGCGCCAGCAGCGGAGATAGCGGGGACAATGAGCAGTTCTTC. The encoded protein is CASSGDSGDNEQFF.

V and J are TRBV28 and TRBJ2-1; the match to TRBD2 covers 8 bases. Per the germline V gene, CDR1 is MDHEN and CDR2 is SYDVKM. J gave up 1 base and V 5 bases, and 10 bases lay outside the gene matches. This CDR3 is built from 17 residues. DNA for the CDR3: TGTGCCAGCAGTCCCTTTCGGGAGGGCCTGTCCTACAATGAGCAGTTCTTC. This encodes CASSPFREGLSYNEQFF.

The rearrangement links TRBV3-1 (or the pseudogene TRBV3-2) to TRBJ2-7; 9 bases map to TRBD1. CDR3 length: 17 amino acids. V was pared by 4 bases and J by 4 bases, with 14 bases of the junction left unmatched. Germline CDR1 and CDR2: LGHDT and YNNKEL (reference sequence). The CDR3, as DNA: TGTGCCAGCAGCCCAGCTCCGGGACAGGGCCAATCATACGAGCAGTACTTC. Amino acids: CASSPAPGQGQSYEQYF.

V is TRBV11-2 and J is TRBJ2-7; TRBD2 matches at 13 bases. The V and J ends lost 4 bases and 2 bases, in that order; junction bases with no gene match: 11. Germline V lookup: CDR1 SGHAT, CDR2 FQNNGV. CDR3 size: 18 residues. CDR3 bases: TGTGCCAGCAGCTCCCGGACTAGCGGGAGAGGTCAGCCCTACGAGCAGTACGTC. This gives the protein CASSSRTSGRGQPYEQYV.

This chain joins TRBV6-5 and TRBJ2-3; perhaps TRBD1 as D (5 bases). The ends were cut back, 6 bases at V and 4 bases at J, with 11 bases in the middle. The CDR3 is 13 amino acids. Germline-derived CDR1 and CDR2 are MNHEY and SVGAGI. For the CDR3, the DNA is TGTGCCAGCAGGGACACGGGTGCAGATACGCAGTATTTT. Translating it yields CASRDTGADTQYF.

The chain has TRBV2 and TRBJ2-5; D possibly corresponds to TRBD1 (6 bases). V was cut by 7 bases and J by 5 bases, with 20 bases left in between. Germline V gives CDR1 SNHLY, CDR2 FYNNEI. CDR3 length: 15 residues. The CDR3 region is CASTSLTHDRETQYF. CDR3 nucleotides: TGTGCCAGCACCTCCTTGACCCACGACAGGGAGACCCAGTACTTC.

The V gene is TRBV5-6, the J gene TRBJ2-7; D unclear. The germline CDR1 and CDR2 sequences are SGHDT and YYEEEE. The CDR3 consists of 14 residues. Trimming cost V 0 bases and J 5 bases, with 12 bases left between them. The CDR3 DNA follows: TGTGCCAGCAGCTTGGACAGCCCCAGTGACGAGCAGTACGTC. This encodes CASSLDSPSDEQYV.

The rearrangement joins TRBV7-9 to TRBJ2-1; D perhaps matches TRBD1 (6 bases). This CDR3 comprises 16 residues. V gave up 2 bases and J gave up 0 bases, with 11 bases separating them. CDR1 and CDR2 from the germline V gene are SEHNR and FQNEAQ (reference sequence). The CDR3: CASSLNRDISYNEQFF. CDR3 bases: TGTGCCAGCAGCTTAAACCGGGACATCTCCTACAATGAGCAGTTCTTC.

The count of this clone is one. CDR3 sequence (DNA): TGCGCCAGCAGCTTGCGGGGGGGCTACAATGAGCAGTTCTTC. Its translation is CASSLRGGYNEQFF. V gene TRBV5-1 combines with J gene TRBJ2-1; 8 bases agree with TRBD2. The CDR3 has 14 residues. The ends lost 1 base at V and 3 bases at J; junction bases unmatched: 0. Germline V gives CDR1 SGHRS, CDR2 YFSETQ.

As DNA, the CDR3 is TGTGCCAGCAGGTGGCGGGAGGGCTACAATGAGCAGTTCTTC. Amino acid sequence: CASRWREGYNEQFF. The chain is built from TRBV5-8 and TRBJ2-1; 9 bases fit TRBD2. The germline V gene has CDR1 SGHTS and CDR2 YDEGEE. The ends lost 5 bases at V and 3 bases at J; junction bases unmatched: 3. There are 14 residues in the CDR3.

The V and J genes are TRBV19 and TRBJ2-7, with D possibly being TRBD1 (5 bases). This CDR3 is built from 15 residues. V was trimmed by 1 base and J by 2 bases, leaving 12 bases between them. The germline CDR1 and CDR2 sequences are LNHDA and SQIVND (reference sequence). The chain's CDR3 is CASSIVSGPTYEQYF. The CDR3 bases are TGTGCCAGTAGTATAGTATCAGGGCCTACCTACGAGCAGTACTTC.

This chain links TRBV5-1 with TRBJ2-3; 9 positions match TRBD1. Germline V CDR1 and CDR2: SGHRS, YFSETQ. The CDR3 is 17 amino acids. Trimming at V came to 4 bases and at J to 2 bases, leaving 11 bases not matched to a gene. As DNA, the CDR3 is TGCGCCAGCAGCACACAACCGGGACAGGGAATCACAGATACGCAGTATTTT. Translation: CASSTQPGQGITDTQYF.

The rearrangement links TRBV19 to TRBJ2-2; D gene ambiguous. This CDR3 is built from 14 residues. Trimming cost V 2 bases and J 6 bases, with 10 bases left between them. Germline V gene sequence: CDR1 LNHDA, CDR2 SQIVND (reference sequence). Written as DNA, the CDR3 is TGTGCCAGTAGTATATTACTAAATTCCGGGGAGCTGTTTTTT. It encodes CASSILLNSGELFF.

The table lists this clone with a count of one. V usage is TRBV20-1 and J usage is TRBJ2-1; maybe TRBD1 (6 bases). The CDR3 is 11 residues long. V lost 6 bases, J lost 12 bases, and 15 bases lay in between. Germline CDR1 DFQATT, CDR2 SNEGSKA (reference sequence). CDR3: CSASTGSRQFF. The CDR3 nucleotides are TGCAGTGCCAGCACAGGGAGCAGGCAGTTCTTC.

This chain uses TRBV5-4 with TRBJ2-1, with D perhaps TRBD1 (6 bases). Germline V gene sequence: CDR1 SGHNT, CDR2 YYREEE (reference sequence). V was pared by 4 bases and J by 6 bases, with 11 bases between. CDR3 length: 13 amino acids. Here the CDR3 reads CASSPGGGNEQFF. In DNA form, the CDR3 reads TGTGCCAGCAGCCCTGGGGGCGGCAATGAGCAGTTCTTC.

The V gene is TRBV10-3, the J gene TRBJ2-3; perhaps TRBD2 as D (6 bases). The length of the CDR3 is 14 residues. Per the germline V gene, CDR1 is ENHRY and CDR2 is SYGVKD. V was cut by 3 bases and J by 6 bases, with 13 bases left in between. CDR3 bases: TGTGCCATCAGTGATTCGCGGGACGCTGATACGCAGTATTTT. It is translated as CAISDSRDADTQYF.